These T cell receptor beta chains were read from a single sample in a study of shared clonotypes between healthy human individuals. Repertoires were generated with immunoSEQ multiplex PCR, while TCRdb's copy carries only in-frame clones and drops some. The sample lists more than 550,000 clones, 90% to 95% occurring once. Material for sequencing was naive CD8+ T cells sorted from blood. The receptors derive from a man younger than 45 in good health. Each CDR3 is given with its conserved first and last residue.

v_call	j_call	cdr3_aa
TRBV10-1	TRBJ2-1	CASRVGLAVNEQFF
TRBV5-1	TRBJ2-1	CASSLGFQGSDYNEQFF
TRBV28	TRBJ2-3	CASSPGIGTQYF
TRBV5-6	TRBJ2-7	CASSLLYRSYEQYF
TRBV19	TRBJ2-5	CASSIQGPQETQYF
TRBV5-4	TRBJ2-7	CASSFRDSEQYF
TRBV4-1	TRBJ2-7	CASSQETGLSREQYF
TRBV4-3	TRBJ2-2	CASSQDRGGELFF
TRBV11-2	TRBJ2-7	CASSLELSSGFSYEQYF
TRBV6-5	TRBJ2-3	CASSYLQSDTQYF
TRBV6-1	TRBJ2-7	CASSDWNAYEQYF
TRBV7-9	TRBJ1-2	CASTPVVVGGDYGYTF
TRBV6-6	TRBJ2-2	CASSYSWENTGELFF
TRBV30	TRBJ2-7	CAWSVGTGIGYEQYF
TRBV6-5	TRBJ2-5	CASSGLAGETQYF
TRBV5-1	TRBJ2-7	CASSLEGTVSYEQYF